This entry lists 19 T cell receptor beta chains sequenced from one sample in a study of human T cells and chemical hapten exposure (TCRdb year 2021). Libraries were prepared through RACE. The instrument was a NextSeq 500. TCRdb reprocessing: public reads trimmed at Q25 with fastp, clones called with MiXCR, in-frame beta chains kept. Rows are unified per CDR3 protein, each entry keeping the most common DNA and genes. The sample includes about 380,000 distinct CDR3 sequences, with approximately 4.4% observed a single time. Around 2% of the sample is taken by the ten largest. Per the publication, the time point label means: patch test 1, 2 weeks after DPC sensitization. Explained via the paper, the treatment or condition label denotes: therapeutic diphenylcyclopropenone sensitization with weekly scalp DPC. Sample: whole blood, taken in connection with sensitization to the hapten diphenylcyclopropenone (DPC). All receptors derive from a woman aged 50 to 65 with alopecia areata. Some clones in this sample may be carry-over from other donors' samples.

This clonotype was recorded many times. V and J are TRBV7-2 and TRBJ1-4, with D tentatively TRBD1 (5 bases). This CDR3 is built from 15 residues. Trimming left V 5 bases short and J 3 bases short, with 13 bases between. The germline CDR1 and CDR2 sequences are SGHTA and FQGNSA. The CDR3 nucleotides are TGTGCCAGCAGCCCATGGGGGTCGGCTAATGAAAAACTGTTTTTT. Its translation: CASSPWGSANEKLFF. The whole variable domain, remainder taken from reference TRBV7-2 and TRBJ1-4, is GAGVSQSPSNKVTEKGKDVELRCDPISGHTALYWYRQSLGQGLEFLIYFQGNSAPDKSGLPSDRFSAERTGGSVSTLTIQRTQQEDSAVYLCASSPWGSANEKLFFGSGTQLSVL.

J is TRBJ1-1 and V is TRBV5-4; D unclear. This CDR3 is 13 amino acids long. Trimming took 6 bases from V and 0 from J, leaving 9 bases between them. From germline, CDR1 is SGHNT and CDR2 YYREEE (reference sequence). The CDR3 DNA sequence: TGTGCCAGCACCGGAGGGATGAACACTGAAGCTTTCTTT. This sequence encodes CASTGGMNTEAFF. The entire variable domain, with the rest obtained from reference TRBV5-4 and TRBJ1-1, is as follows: ETGVTQSPTHLIKTRGQQVTLRCSSQSGHNTVSWYQQALGQGPQFIFQYYREEENGRGNFPPRFSGLQFPNYSSELNVNALELDDSALYLCASTGGMNTEAFFGQGTRLTVV.

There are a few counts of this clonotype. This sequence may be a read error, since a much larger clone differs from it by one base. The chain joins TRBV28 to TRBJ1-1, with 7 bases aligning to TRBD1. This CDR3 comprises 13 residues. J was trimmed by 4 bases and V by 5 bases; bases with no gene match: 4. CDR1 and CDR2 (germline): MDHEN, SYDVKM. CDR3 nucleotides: TGTGCCAGCAGTGAGACAGGGACCACTGAAGCTTTCTTT. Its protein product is CASSETGTTEAFF.

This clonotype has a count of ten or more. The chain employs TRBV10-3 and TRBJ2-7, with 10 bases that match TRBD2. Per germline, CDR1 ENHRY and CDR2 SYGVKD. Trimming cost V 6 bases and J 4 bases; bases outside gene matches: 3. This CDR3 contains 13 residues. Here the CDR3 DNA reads TGTGCCATCAGCCCTAGCGGGGGTTACGAGCAGTACTTC. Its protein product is CAISPSGGYEQYF.

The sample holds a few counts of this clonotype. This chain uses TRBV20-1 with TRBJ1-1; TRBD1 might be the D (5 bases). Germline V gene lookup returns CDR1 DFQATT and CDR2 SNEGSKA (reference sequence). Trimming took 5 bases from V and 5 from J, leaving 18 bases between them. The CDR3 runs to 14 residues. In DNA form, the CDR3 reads TGCAGTGCTCTTCGGGGGGGACGAAGGACTGAAGCTTTCTTT. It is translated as CSALRGGRRTEAFF.

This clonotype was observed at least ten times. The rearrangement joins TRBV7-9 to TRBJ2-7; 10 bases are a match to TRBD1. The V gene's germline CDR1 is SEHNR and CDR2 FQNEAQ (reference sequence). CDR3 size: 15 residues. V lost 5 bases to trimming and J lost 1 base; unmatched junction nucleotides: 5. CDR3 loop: CASSPGDRGSYEQYF. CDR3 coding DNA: TGTGCCAGCAGCCCGGGGGACAGGGGTTCCTACGAGCAGTACTTC. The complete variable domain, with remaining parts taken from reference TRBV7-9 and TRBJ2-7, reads DTGVSQNPRHKITKRGQNVTFRCDPISEHNRLYWYRQTLGQGPEFLTYFQNEAQLEKSRLLSDRFSAERPKGSFSTLEIQRTEQGDSAMYLCASSPGDRGSYEQYFGPGTRLTVT.

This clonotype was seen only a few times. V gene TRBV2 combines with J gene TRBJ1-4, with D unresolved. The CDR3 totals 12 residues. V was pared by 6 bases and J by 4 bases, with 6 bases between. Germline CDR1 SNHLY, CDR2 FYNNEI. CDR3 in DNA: TGTGCCAGCAGCGTCCGTAATGAAAAACTGTTTTTT. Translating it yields CASSVRNEKLFF.

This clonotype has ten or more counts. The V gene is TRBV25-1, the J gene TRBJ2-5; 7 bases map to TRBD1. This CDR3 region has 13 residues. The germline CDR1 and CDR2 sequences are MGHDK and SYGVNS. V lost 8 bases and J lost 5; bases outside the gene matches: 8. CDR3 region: CASSRRTGETQYF. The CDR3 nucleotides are TGTGCCAGCTCCCGCCGGACAGGCGAGACCCAGTACTTC.

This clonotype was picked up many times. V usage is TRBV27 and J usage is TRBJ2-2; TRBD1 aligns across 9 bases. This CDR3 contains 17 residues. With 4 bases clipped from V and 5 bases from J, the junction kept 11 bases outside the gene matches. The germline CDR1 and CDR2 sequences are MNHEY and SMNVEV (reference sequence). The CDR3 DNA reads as TGTGCCAGCAGTTCTCTCACCGGGACAGGGATGACCGGGGAGCTGTTTTTT. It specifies CASSSLTGTGMTGELFF.

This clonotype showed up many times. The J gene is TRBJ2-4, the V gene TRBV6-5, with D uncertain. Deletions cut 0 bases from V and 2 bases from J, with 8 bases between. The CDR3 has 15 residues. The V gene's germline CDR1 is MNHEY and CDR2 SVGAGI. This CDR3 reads CASSYSGSSKNIQYF. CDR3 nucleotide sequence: TGTGCCAGCAGTTACTCTGGAAGTTCCAAAAACATTCAGTACTTC.

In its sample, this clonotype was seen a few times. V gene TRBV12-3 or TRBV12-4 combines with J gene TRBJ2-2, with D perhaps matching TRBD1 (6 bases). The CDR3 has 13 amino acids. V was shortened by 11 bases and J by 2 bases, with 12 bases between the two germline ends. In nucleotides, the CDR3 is TGTGCCTCCGGGACAATCAACACCGGGGAGCTGTTTTTT. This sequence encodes CASGTINTGELFF.

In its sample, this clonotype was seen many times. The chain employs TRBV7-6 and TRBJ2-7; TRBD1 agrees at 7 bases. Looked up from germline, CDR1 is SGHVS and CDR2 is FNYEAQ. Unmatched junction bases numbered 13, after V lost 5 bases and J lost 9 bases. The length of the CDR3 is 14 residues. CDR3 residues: CASSLIDRDAAQYF. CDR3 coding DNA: TGTGCCAGCAGCCTCATCGACAGGGATGCGGCGCAGTACTTC.

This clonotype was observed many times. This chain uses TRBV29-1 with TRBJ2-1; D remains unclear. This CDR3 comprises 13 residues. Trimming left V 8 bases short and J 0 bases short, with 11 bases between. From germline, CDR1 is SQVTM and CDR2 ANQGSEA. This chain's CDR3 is CSLASSSYNEQFF. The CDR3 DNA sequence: TGCAGCCTGGCTTCTAGCTCCTACAATGAGCAGTTCTTC.

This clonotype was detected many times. CDR3 DNA: TGTGCCAGCAGTTTCTCGGGAACCGCCCGTGGCAAAAACATTCAGTACTTC. Encoded protein: CASSFSGTARGKNIQYF. This chain links TRBV6-5 with TRBJ2-4; the D gene is possibly TRBD2 (5 bases). V was shortened by 4 bases and J by 3 bases, with 19 bases between the two germline ends. The germline V gene has CDR1 MNHEY and CDR2 SVGAGI. This CDR3 comprises 17 residues.

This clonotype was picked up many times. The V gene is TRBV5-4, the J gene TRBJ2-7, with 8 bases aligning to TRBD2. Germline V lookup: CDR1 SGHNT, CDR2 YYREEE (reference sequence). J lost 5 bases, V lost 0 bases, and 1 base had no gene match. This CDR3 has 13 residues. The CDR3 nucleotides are TGTGCCAGCAGCTTGGCGGGGGGGGACGAGCAGTACTTC. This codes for CASSLAGGDEQYF.

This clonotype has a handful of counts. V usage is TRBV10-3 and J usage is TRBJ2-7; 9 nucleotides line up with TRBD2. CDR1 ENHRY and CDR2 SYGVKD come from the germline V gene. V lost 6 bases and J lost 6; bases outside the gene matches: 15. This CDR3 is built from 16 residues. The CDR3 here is CAISKVIAGEQVEQYF. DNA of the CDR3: TGTGCCATCAGCAAAGTCATAGCGGGGGAGCAAGTCGAGCAGTACTTC.

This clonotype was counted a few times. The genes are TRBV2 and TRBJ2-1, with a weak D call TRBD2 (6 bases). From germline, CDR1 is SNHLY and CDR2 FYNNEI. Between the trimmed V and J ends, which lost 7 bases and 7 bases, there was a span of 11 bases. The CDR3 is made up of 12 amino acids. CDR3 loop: CASTGGANEQFF. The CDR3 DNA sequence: TGTGCCAGCACCGGGGGAGCGAATGAGCAGTTCTTC.

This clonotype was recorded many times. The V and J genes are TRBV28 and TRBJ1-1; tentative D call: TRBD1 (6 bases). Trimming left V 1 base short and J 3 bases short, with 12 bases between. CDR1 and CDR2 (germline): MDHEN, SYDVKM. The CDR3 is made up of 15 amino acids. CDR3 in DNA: TGTGCCAGCAGTTTATTAAAGGGGGGGGACACTGAAGCTTTCTTT. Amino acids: CASSLLKGGDTEAFF.

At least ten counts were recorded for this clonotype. The CDR3 bases are TGTGCCAGCAGCGTAGAACTAGCGGGGGAGTCAGATACGCAGTATTTT. Translated, it gives CASSVELAGESDTQYF. The J gene is TRBJ2-3, the V gene TRBV9; TRBD2 matches 11 bases. With 0 bases clipped from V and 4 bases from J, the junction kept 4 bases outside the gene matches. The CDR3 length is 16 residues. Germline V gene data show CDR1 as SGDLS and CDR2 as YYNGEE.